These T cell receptor beta chains were read from a single sample in a study of T cell responses to AZD1222 COVID-19 vaccine. Here immunoSEQ multiplex PCR was the method, and the copy in TCRdb shows in-frame clones only, minus some. The sample includes about 180,000 clones, roughly nine tenths of them seen just once. Sequencing was performed on peripheral blood, taken on day 0 of AZD1222 vaccination. Receptor source: an adult in good health. The CDR3 runs from the conserved cysteine through the conserved F or W. Clone size appears in some rows only: once, few, many, or a class for an expanded clone.

TRBJ1-2 NA TRBV30 CAWSTGTAYTF
TRBJ2-7 NA TRBV7-8 CASSLAAGSYEQYF
TRBJ2-1 NA TRBV11-2 CASSIPGRTNEQFF
TRBJ1-1 NA TRBV10-2 CASSESARGDTEAFF
TRBJ1-4 NA TRBV6-2/TRBV6-3 CASSFSTDRASTNEKLFF
TRBJ1-1 NA TRBV10-3 CAISRPDREAFF
TRBJ2-5 NA TRBV27 CASSSKVLRLQETQYF
TRBJ1-1 NA TRBV15 CATSRDSEMNTEAFF
TRBJ1-6 NA TRBV2 CASTLMGGQVDSPLHF
TRBJ2-2 NA TRBV29-1 CSVEVPWTSGTNTGELFF
TRBJ1-6 NA TRBV4-3 CASSQEIDGITPLHF
TRBJ2-5 NA TRBV19 CASSLGSGEETQYF
TRBJ1-6 NA TRBV7-9 CASSSWTGSPLHF
TRBJ1-5 NA TRBV20-1 CSAARDQPQHF
TRBJ2-5 NA TRBV10-1 CASSERTGTQYF
TRBJ2-4 NA TRBV5-4 CASSLALAGPGAKNIQYF
TRBJ2-3 NA TRBV19 CASSIAWTSGVSTDTQYF
TRBJ1-3 NA TRBV9 CASSESIGWGNTIYF
TRBJ2-7 NA TRBV19 CASSHSSEGTYEQYF
TRBJ1-6 NA TRBV9 CASSFGQDFRGSPLHF
TRBJ1-5 NA TRBV10-3 CAISESQGQSNQPQHF
TRBJ1-2 few TRBV5-6 CASSFDRGRVDYGYTF
TRBJ2-7 NA TRBV4-3 CASSQATGREQYF
TRBJ1-1 NA TRBV12-3/TRBV12-4 CASSFQDQTEAFF
TRBJ2-2 NA TRBV7-2 CASSRDRGNTGELFF
TRBJ1-2 few TRBV27 CASSSGFQGYTF
TRBJ2-3 NA TRBV7-9 CASSPGLAWDTQYF
TRBJ1-2 NA TRBV12-3/TRBV12-4 CASSLGALYGYTF
TRBJ1-2 NA TRBV2 CASSARGIYGYTF
TRBJ2-1 NA TRBV9 CASSVDFVSEEQFF
TRBJ2-2 NA TRBV10-1 CASSAGSLTNTGELFF
TRBJ2-7 NA TRBV20-1 CSASGLTYEQYF
TRBJ2-1 once TRBV2 CASTWREGSHEQFF
TRBJ1-5 NA TRBV19 CASSHRRGRGYQPQHF
TRBJ1-1 NA TRBV12-5 CASGLDGGTEAFF
TRBJ2-7 NA TRBV28 CASSSIGQTPYEQYF
TRBJ1-1 NA TRBV18 CASAGTGGLIVDTEAFF
TRBJ2-6 once TRBV7-9 CASPYRDLGANVLTF
TRBJ2-3 once TRBV11-2 CASSTDRPPDTQYF
TRBJ1-1 NA TRBV9 CASSVRVRDSEAFF